These 30 T cell receptor beta chains were all obtained from the same sample, sequenced in a study of shared clonotypes between healthy human individuals. In the naive CD8 group, cells lacked CD45RO and were positively selected for CCR7, so terminally differentiated effector memory CD45RA+ cells were left out. Some clones are missing from TCRdb's copy, which holds only in-frame ones; the method was immunoSEQ multiplex PCR. The sample lists over 2 million clones, approximately 94% occurring once. The sample was naive CD8+ T cells sorted from blood. These receptors originate from a man aged 18 to 29 in good health.

CDR3 in DNA: TGTGCCAGCAGCTTATTTGCGGGCCAAGAGACCCAGTACTTC. Its protein product is CASSLFAGQETQYF. The chain uses TRBV7-9 and TRBJ2-5; D is possibly TRBD2 (5 bases). In germline, CDR1 is SEHNR, CDR2 FQNEAQ (reference sequence). The ends were cut back, 2 bases at V and 1 base at J, with 8 bases in the middle. The CDR3 contains 14 residues.

The chain combines TRBV29-1 with TRBJ2-2, with D maybe TRBD2 (5 bases). Germline-derived CDR1 and CDR2 are SQVTM and ANQGSEA. This CDR3 has 12 amino acids. V was trimmed by 7 bases and J by 3 bases, leaving 9 bases between them. In DNA, the CDR3 is TGCAGCGCAGCCGGGGACACCGGGGAGCTGTTTTTT. Protein product: CSAAGDTGELFF.

The chain couples TRBV6-5 to TRBJ1-2; 9 bases line up with TRBD1. There are 15 residues in the CDR3. CDR1 is MNHEY and CDR2 is SVGAGI in the germline V gene. Germline trimming cut 2 bases from V and 7 bases from J; bases unmatched to any gene: 8. The CDR3, as DNA: TGTGCCAGCAGTTACGGAGGGACAGGGATGCCTGGCTACACCTTC. Its protein product is CASSYGGTGMPGYTF.

The rearrangement links TRBV29-1 to TRBJ2-1; perhaps TRBD2 as D (6 bases). The V end was cut by 5 bases, the J end by 9 bases, with 17 bases between. In germline, CDR1 is SQVTM, CDR2 ANQGSEA. CDR3 length: 13 residues. The CDR3 loop reads CSVRISLAGEQFF. CDR3 DNA sequence: TGCAGCGTTCGGATCTCACTAGCTGGTGAGCAGTTCTTC.

This sequence joins TRBV5-6 and TRBJ2-2; D gene uncertain. The CDR3 runs 17 residues. Germline values: CDR1 SGHDT, CDR2 YYEEEE. V shed 0 bases and J shed 5 bases, with 17 bases lying between them. CDR3 in DNA: TGTGCCAGCAGCTTGGATCGGTGGGGTGGCAGGACCGGGGAGCTGTTTTTT. This translates into CASSLDRWGGRTGELFF.

Comments on this clone: At one boundary the junction diverges from the germline segment, which might be a read error. This sequence joins TRBV5-1 and TRBJ2-7, with TRBD2 identical over 14 bases. Germline CDR1 and CDR2: SGHRS and YFSETQ. This CDR3 has 11 residues. The CDR3 spells CASSGTSGSHF. The CDR3 coding sequence is TGCGCCAGCAGCGGGACTAGCGGGAGCCACTTC. The full variable domain, rest sourced from reference TRBV5-1 and TRBJ2-7, is KAGVTQTPRYLIKTRGQQVTLSCSPISGHRSVSWYQQTPGQGLQFLFEYFSETQRNKGNFPGRFSGRQFSNSRSEMNVSTLELGDSALYLCASSGTSGSHFGPGTRLTVT.

Of note for this clone: At one boundary the junction diverges from the germline segment, which might be a read error. The V and J genes are TRBV2 and TRBJ2-5; tentative D call: TRBD2 (6 bases). Germline V gives CDR1 SNHLY, CDR2 FYNNEI. The CDR3 runs to 13 residues. CDR3 bases: TGTGCCATCAGTTCTAGCGCGCAAGAGACCCAGTACTTC. It codes for CAISSSAQETQYF.

Comment on this clone: Other DNA sequences in this specimen translate into the identical CDR3. The chain recombines TRBV5-1 with TRBJ2-7, with TRBD2 as a possible D gene (7 bases). The germline V gene encodes CDR1 SGHRS and CDR2 YFSETQ. The CDR3 loop spans 15 amino acids. The V end lost 2 bases, the J end lost 0 bases, and 12 bases lay between the germline ends. CDR3 residues: CASSLGGGSSYEQYF. CDR3 bases: TGCGCCAGCAGCTTAGGGGGAGGGAGCTCCTACGAGCAGTACTTC.

Regarding this clone: One junction end does not reproduce the germline sequence, and a read error may be involved. The V and J genes are TRBV7-7 and TRBJ2-5; possible D gene TRBD2, 6 bases. CDR1 SSHAT and CDR2 FNYEAQ come from the germline V gene (reference sequence). The CDR3 runs 14 residues. CDR3 sequence reads: CASSLWGVQETQYF. For the CDR3, the DNA is TGTGCTAGCAGCTTATGGGGGGTGCAAGAGACCCAGTACTTC. The whole variable domain, filled in from reference TRBV7-7 and TRBJ2-5, reads GAGVSQSPRYKVTKRGQDVTLRCDPISSHATLYWYQQALGQGPEFLTYFNYEAQPDKSGLPSDRFSAERPEGSISTLTIQRTEQRDSAMYRCASSLWGVQETQYFGPGTRLLVL.

The chain is built from TRBV5-6 and TRBJ2-7; TRBD1 might be the D (6 bases). CDR1 is SGHDT, CDR2 YYEEEE, per germline. The CDR3 extends over 14 amino acids. The V and J ends lost 4 bases and 2 bases respectively, with 13 bases between them. CDR3 loop: CASSLRDKTYEQYF. CDR3 DNA: TGTGCCAGCAGCCTACGGGACAAAACCTACGAGCAGTACTTC.

The CDR3 protein is CASSLEGRGPNYGYTF. CDR3 sequence (DNA): TGTGCCAGCAGCTTGGAGGGCAGGGGGCCTAACTATGGCTACACCTTC. The V and J genes are TRBV5-6 and TRBJ1-2; 8 bases match TRBD1. CDR1 and CDR2 from the germline V gene are SGHDT and YYEEEE. The CDR3 spans 16 residues. Losses at the gene ends were 0 bases for V and 0 bases for J; bases not matched to a gene: 4.

Worth noting for this clone: This may arise from a read error, as a much more abundant clone is one base away. Other DNA sequences in this sample translate to the same CDR3. V usage is TRBV27 and J usage is TRBJ1-1; D remains unclear. Trimming cost V 5 bases and J 5 bases, with 6 bases left between them. Germline assignment: CDR1 MNHEY and CDR2 SMNVEV (reference sequence). The CDR3 consists of 11 residues. The CDR3 protein is CASSLGTEAFF. In DNA form, the CDR3 reads TGTGCCAGCAGTCTCGGAACTGAAGCTTTCTTT.

The chain employs TRBV30 and TRBJ2-7, with D possibly called TRBD1 or TRBD2 (6 bases each). Germline V lookup: CDR1 GTSNPN, CDR2 SVGIG (reference sequence). The CDR3 length is 16 residues. V was trimmed by 1 base and J by 2 bases, leaving 18 bases between them. The CDR3 loop is CAWSGTGSREAYEQYF. The CDR3 nucleotides are TGTGCCTGGAGTGGAACAGGGAGTAGGGAGGCCTACGAGCAGTACTTC.

The rearrangement uses TRBV4-1 and TRBJ2-2; D ambiguous. Germline CDR1 and CDR2: MGHRA and YSYEKL. CDR3 length: 14 amino acids. The germline V and J ends were trimmed by 4 bases and 4 bases, with 10 bases remaining between them. For the CDR3, the DNA is TGCGCCAGCAGCCTCATCGGGCCCACCGGGGAGCTGTTTTTT. Amino acids: CASSLIGPTGELFF.

This chain connects TRBV4-1 to TRBJ2-2, with 8 bases matching TRBD1. Germline loops: CDR1 MGHRA, CDR2 YSYEKL. This CDR3 contains 16 residues. Trimming cost V 1 base and J 7 bases; bases outside gene matches: 8. CDR3 amino acids: CASSQGQGALDGELFF. CDR3 nucleotide sequence: TGCGCCAGCAGCCAAGGCCAGGGGGCGCTGGACGGGGAGCTGTTTTTT.

The chain combines TRBV19 with TRBJ1-5; D not certain. Germline CDR1 is LNHDA and CDR2 is SQIVND (reference sequence). There are 15 residues in the CDR3. The V and J ends lost 3 bases and 2 bases respectively, with 11 bases between them. The CDR3: CASSIYSEGNQPQHF. The CDR3 nucleotides are TGTGCCAGTAGTATTTACAGTGAAGGCAATCAGCCCCAGCATTTT.

V usage is TRBV28 and J usage is TRBJ2-3; the D gene is possibly TRBD2 (6 bases). Germline values: CDR1 MDHEN, CDR2 SYDVKM. The CDR3 loop spans 12 amino acids. V lost 6 bases to trimming and J lost 10 bases, with 14 bases between them. This CDR3 reads CASREPGTPQYF. CDR3 coding DNA: TGTGCCAGCAGAGAACCCGGGACTCCGCAGTATTTT.

The chain uses TRBV30 and TRBJ2-5, with D possibly being TRBD1 (5 bases). Germline-derived CDR1 and CDR2 are GTSNPN and SVGIG (reference sequence). This CDR3 has 17 residues. V was shortened by 0 bases and J by 5 bases, with 22 bases between the two germline ends. CDR3 DNA sequence: TGTGCCTGGAGTGTTGGGGCTCTTGGAAGGGTGGAGGAGACCCAGTACTTC. Protein product: CAWSVGALGRVEETQYF.

Remarks on this clone: The same CDR3 arises from other DNA sequences in this sample as well. The chain recombines TRBV5-6 with TRBJ2-7; 10 bases align to TRBD1. Unmatched junction bases numbered 2, after V lost 0 bases and J lost 2 bases. CDR3 length: 15 residues. The germline V gene encodes CDR1 SGHDT and CDR2 YYEEEE. CDR3 amino acids: CASSLGTGGTYEQYF. The CDR3 bases are TGTGCCAGCAGCTTGGGGACAGGGGGGACCTACGAGCAGTACTTC.

The chain employs TRBV10-2 and TRBJ1-6; D uncertain. With 2 bases removed from V and 7 bases from J, the gap between germline ends came to 12 bases. CDR1 and CDR2 from the germline V gene are WSHSY and SAAADI. This CDR3 is built from 15 residues. CDR3 residues: CASSEDTGWNSPLHF. The CDR3 coding sequence is TGCGCCAGCAGTGAGGACACGGGGTGGAATTCACCCCTCCACTTT.

This clone came up once. CDR3 nucleotide sequence: TGCGCCAGCAGTGAGGCCAGCGCGAACACCGGGGAGCTGTTTTTT. The encoded protein is CASSEASANTGELFF. The genes are TRBV10-2 and TRBJ2-2; no definite D call. Germline V gives CDR1 WSHSY, CDR2 SAAADI. The CDR3 extends over 15 amino acids. Trimming took off 2 bases at V and 0 bases at J, with 7 bases between the two ends.

The CDR3 here is CASSFKRAGGPDEQYF. CDR3 in DNA: TGTGCCAGCAGTTTTAAAAGAGCGGGAGGGCCTGACGAGCAGTACTTC. V is TRBV28 and J is TRBJ2-7; 10 nucleotides agree with TRBD2. The CDR3 has 16 amino acids. CDR1 is MDHEN, CDR2 SYDVKM, per germline. With V trimmed by 3 bases and J by 5 bases, 10 bases remained unmatched.

The chain employs TRBV7-9 and TRBJ1-4; D remains ambiguous. CDR1 is SEHNR and CDR2 is FQNEAQ in the germline V gene (reference sequence). V dropped 2 bases and J dropped 0 bases, with 13 bases sitting between them. The CDR3 totals 17 residues. CDR3 amino acids: CASSLSRGEATNEKLFF. In DNA form, the CDR3 reads TGTGCCAGCAGCTTATCTCGCGGGGAGGCAACTAATGAAAAACTGTTTTTT.

The chain carries TRBV4-3 and TRBJ2-7, with 8 positions matching TRBD1. Germline V CDR1 and CDR2: LGHNA, YSLEER. This CDR3 region has 14 residues. Trimming cost V 1 base and J 3 bases; bases outside gene matches: 2. In DNA form, the CDR3 reads TGCGCCAGCAGCCAAGGGACAGGGCACTACGAGCAGTACTTC. It codes for CASSQGTGHYEQYF.

The chain has TRBV29-1 and TRBJ1-5; tentatively, D is TRBD1 (5 bases). Trimming stripped 1 base from V and 4 bases from J, with 14 bases between. Per the germline V gene, CDR1 is SQVTM and CDR2 is ANQGSEA. This CDR3 region has 15 residues. The CDR3 sequence is CSVEVEGLGNQPQHF. DNA of the CDR3: TGCAGCGTTGAAGTCGAGGGGTTGGGGAATCAGCCCCAGCATTTT.

The V and J genes are TRBV2 and TRBJ2-7, with 8 bases identical to TRBD1. CDR1 and CDR2 from the germline V gene are SNHLY and FYNNEI. The CDR3 loop spans 14 amino acids. The V segment lost 4 bases and the J segment 3 bases; nucleotides outside the gene matches: 5. The CDR3 coding sequence is TGTGCCAGCAGTGTTGACAGGGGCTTCTACGAGCAGTACTTC. It is translated as CASSVDRGFYEQYF.

The chain recombines TRBV5-6 with TRBJ2-5; D is unclear. The CDR3 extends over 13 amino acids. V lost 0 bases, J lost 4 bases, and 7 bases lay in between. Germline V CDR1 and CDR2: SGHDT, YYEEEE. The CDR3 coding sequence is TGTGCCAGCAGCTTGGTAGGAGTAGAGACCCAGTACTTC. The encoded protein is CASSLVGVETQYF.

This clone was seen a single time. The chain has TRBV30 and TRBJ2-1; a possible D gene is TRBD2 (5 bases). Germline-derived CDR1 and CDR2 are GTSNPN and SVGIG (reference sequence). Trimming pared 8 bases from V and 6 bases from J, leaving 17 bases between. CDR3 length equals 13 residues. CDR3 DNA sequence: TGTGCCCGAACCGGGGAGAACGGCAATGAGCAGTTCTTC. It is translated as CARTGENGNEQFF.

The chain employs TRBV19 and TRBJ1-1; D not resolved. Trimming took 5 bases from V and 0 from J, leaving 16 bases between them. The CDR3 spans 16 residues. Germline values: CDR1 LNHDA, CDR2 SQIVND (reference sequence). The CDR3, as DNA: TGTGCCAGTAGTTTGCTTGGAGGGAGCATGAACACTGAAGCTTTCTTT. Translation gives CASSLLGGSMNTEAFF.

CDR3 bases: TGCAGTGCTGGCCCTGACTACGAGCAGTACTTC. Translation gives CSAGPDYEQYF. This sequence joins TRBV20-1 and TRBJ2-7; D unclear. Germline V lookup: CDR1 DFQATT, CDR2 SNEGSKA (reference sequence). V was shortened by 5 bases and J by 3 bases, with 8 bases between the two germline ends. The CDR3 has 11 residues.